This T cell receptor (beta chain) was profiled in a study of blood T cells in healthy people across ages. Primed by a sample-barcoded 5' primer and a J-beta primer mix, a second PCR proceeded for about 7 to 12 cycles. The yield of each sample was at least 2.5 million CDR3-containing paired-end reads. TCRdb used MiXCR to reprocess the 5' RACE reads, holding one entry per CDR3 protein. This sample carries about 510,000 distinct CDR3 sequences, about 27% of them seen once, and the ten largest clones take over 3.5%. In regard to this clonotype: It may be a read error: a sequence one base away is much more abundant.

Every sample yielded at least 6 million isolated PBMCs. Germline V gives CDR1 LGHNA, CDR2 YSLEER. This CDR3 has 15 residues. V shed 0 bases and J 2 bases; nucleotides not matched to a gene: 4. The same data also went into a second study, on T cells of mothers and their children.

This clonotype originated in a boy under 10 years old in good health. The sequencing input was blood. This rearrangement joins TRBV4-3 to TRBJ2-7, with 7 bases aligning to TRBD1. The CDR3 sequence: CASSQDKGQTYEQYF. CDR3 coding DNA: TGCGCCAGCAGCCAAGATAAGGGACAGACCTACGAGCAGTACTTC.